What follows are 21 T cell receptor beta chains derived from one specimen sequenced in a study of T cell responses to AZD1222 COVID-19 vaccine. Sequenced by immunoSEQ multiplex PCR; TCRdb stores in-frame clones only, minus some. The data show 120,000 or so clones, 88% seen once. The material sequenced was peripheral blood, taken on day 0 of AZD1222 vaccination. Source of these receptors: an adult in good health.

V and J are TRBV6-5 and TRBJ1-6, with TRBD1 identical over 7 bases. Germline V CDR1 and CDR2: MNHEY, SVGAGI. V was clipped by 5 bases and J by 7 bases; unmatched bases: 2. The CDR3 contains 13 residues. This CDR3 reads CASSRDSNSPLHF. CDR3 coding DNA: TGTGCCAGCAGTCGGGACAGCAATTCACCCCTCCACTTT.

V is TRBV4-1 and J is TRBJ1-2; weak D call: TRBD1 (5 bases). V was shortened by 0 bases and J by 4 bases, with 9 bases between the two germline ends. Per germline, CDR1 MGHRA and CDR2 YSYEKL. This CDR3 comprises 14 residues. The CDR3, as DNA: TGCGCCAGCAGCCAAGAAATGACAGTCTATGGCTACACCTTC. It translates to CASSQEMTVYGYTF.

This rearrangement joins TRBV7-9 to TRBJ1-5, with TRBD1 matching over 11 bases. Germline CDR1 and CDR2: SEHNR and FQNEAQ (reference sequence). V shed 5 bases and J 2 bases; nucleotides not matched to a gene: 5. The CDR3 is made up of 16 amino acids. CDR3 in DNA: TGTGCCAGCAGCCTGGGGACAGGGGGAGGCAATCAGCCCCAGCATTTT. Its translation: CASSLGTGGGNQPQHF.

As regards this clone: The same CDR3 also results from other DNA sequences found in this sample. J is TRBJ2-5 and V is TRBV3-1 (or the pseudogene TRBV3-2); D may be TRBD1 or TRBD2 (5 bases each). The V gene's germline CDR1 is LGHDT and CDR2 YNNKEL (reference sequence). The CDR3 totals 16 residues. Trimming cost V 1 base and J 5 bases, with 17 bases left between them. CDR3 region: CASSQGIRGPGETQYF. The CDR3 nucleotides read TGTGCCAGCAGCCAAGGTATTCGGGGCCCAGGGGAGACCCAGTACTTC.

This clone has only a few counts. This rearrangement joins TRBV4-1 to TRBJ2-7; 7 nucleotides agree with TRBD1. Germline CDR1 is MGHRA and CDR2 is YSYEKL. J gave up 3 bases and V 1 base, and 9 bases lay outside the gene matches. This CDR3 has 16 amino acids. DNA of the CDR3: TGCGCCAGCAGCCAAGGGGGATGGGACAGATTCTACGAGCAGTACTTC. Its translation is CASSQGGWDRFYEQYF.

The chain has TRBV6-1 and TRBJ1-4, with 7 bases aligning to TRBD1. There are 16 residues in the CDR3. CDR1 MNHNS and CDR2 SASEGT come from the germline V gene. J gave up 4 bases and V 2 bases, and 7 bases lay outside the gene matches. The CDR3 DNA reads TGTGCCAGCAGTGAAAGAACGGGACAGAGTAATGAAAAACTGTTTTTT. Translation: CASSERTGQSNEKLFF.

The chain joins TRBV7-8 to TRBJ2-7; 10 bases align to TRBD2. Per the germline V gene, CDR1 is SGHVS and CDR2 is FQNEAQ. Losses at the gene ends were 2 bases for V and 1 base for J; bases not matched to a gene: 14. CDR3 size: 19 residues. The CDR3 is CASSLTRGHVAGGSYEQYF. CDR3 in DNA: TGTGCCAGCAGCTTAACCCGCGGGCATGTAGCGGGGGGTTCCTACGAGCAGTACTTC.

The chain uses TRBV2 and TRBJ2-2; TRBD1 is a possible D gene (5 bases). CDR3 size: 16 residues. V lost 6 bases to trimming and J lost 2 bases, with 16 bases between them. Germline CDR1 reads SNHLY; CDR2 reads FYNNEI. CDR3 coding DNA: TGTGCCAGCAGGCCTGACAACAGGATTAACACCGGGGAGCTGTTTTTT. This codes for CASRPDNRINTGELFF.

The CDR3 spells CASSVTQGTGYTF. Here the CDR3 DNA reads TGTGCCAGCAGTGTCACGCAGGGGACAGGTTACACCTTC. V and J are TRBV27 and TRBJ1-2; 8 bases map to TRBD1. This CDR3 is 13 amino acids long. Germline values: CDR1 MNHEY, CDR2 SMNVEV (reference sequence). Trimming at V came to 5 bases and at J to 11 bases, leaving 10 bases not matched to a gene.

The CDR3 sequence is CASSESVGRTEAFF. The CDR3, as DNA: TGCGCCAGCAGTGAGTCGGTGGGTCGTACTGAAGCTTTCTTT. The genes are TRBV10-2 and TRBJ1-1; no reliable D call. Germline values: CDR1 WSHSY, CDR2 SAAADI. There are 14 residues in the CDR3. The V end lost 0 bases, the J end lost 5 bases, and 10 bases lay between the germline ends.

The gene calls are TRBV28 and TRBJ1-1; D is undetermined. CDR3 length: 15 amino acids. Trimming shortened V by 4 bases and J by 4 bases, and 16 bases separated the two germline ends. The germline V gene has CDR1 MDHEN and CDR2 SYDVKM. CDR3 nucleotide sequence: TGTGCCAGCAGTTCTGCCACGTTTGGAGGCACTGAAGCTTTCTTT. As protein: CASSSATFGGTEAFF.

The genes are TRBV19 and TRBJ1-4; tentatively, D is TRBD1 (5 bases). Germline V gene sequence: CDR1 LNHDA, CDR2 SQIVND (reference sequence). The length of the CDR3 is 14 residues. V lost 7 bases to trimming and J lost 4 bases, with 13 bases between them. For the CDR3, the DNA is TGTGCCAGTAATCGGTGGGGCAGTAATGAAAAACTGTTTTTT. Amino acids: CASNRWGSNEKLFF.

V and J are TRBV6-5 and TRBJ1-2; 8 bases match TRBD1. The CDR3 extends over 12 amino acids. Germline V gene data show CDR1 as MNHEY and CDR2 as SVGAGI. CDR3 protein: CGGGGTGYGYTF. CDR3 bases: TGTGGCGGGGGCGGGACAGGCTATGGCTACACCTTC.

This sequence joins TRBV19 and TRBJ2-7; D is uncertain. CDR1 LNHDA and CDR2 SQIVND come from the germline V gene (reference sequence). V was cut by 4 bases and J by 1 base, with 5 bases left in between. This CDR3 contains 12 residues. CDR3 coding DNA: TGTGCCAGTAGTAATAGGTCCTACGAGCAGTACTTC. Protein: CASSNRSYEQYF. The entire variable domain, with the rest obtained from reference TRBV19 and TRBJ2-7, is as follows: DGGITQSPKYLFRKEGQNVTLSCEQNLNHDAMYWYRQDPGQGLRLIYYSQIVNDFQKGDIAEGYSVSREKKESFPLTVTSAQKNPTAFYLCASSNRSYEQYFGPGTRLTVT.

The chain recombines TRBV11-3 with TRBJ2-5; the match to TRBD1 covers 10 bases. This CDR3 is built from 15 residues. Unmatched junction bases numbered 5, after V lost 4 bases and J lost 3 bases. The germline CDR1 and CDR2 sequences are SGHNT and YENEEA. The CDR3 is CASSYGQGGKETQYF. The DNA of the CDR3 is TGTGCCAGCAGCTACGGACAGGGGGGAAAAGAGACCCAGTACTTC.

This clone was picked up one time. The V call is TRBV9, the J call TRBJ1-2; D may be TRBD1 (6 bases). There are 11 residues in the CDR3. Between the trimmed V and J ends, which lost 7 bases and 7 bases, there was a span of 11 bases. CDR1 is SGDLS, CDR2 YYNGEE, per germline. The CDR3 protein is CASGEGVGYTF. In DNA, the CDR3 is TGTGCCAGCGGGGAGGGGGTTGGCTACACCTTC.

The chain couples TRBV18 to TRBJ2-7; either TRBD1 or TRBD2 may fit D (5 bases each). Germline CDR1 reads KGHSH; CDR2 reads LQKENI. The CDR3 loop spans 15 amino acids. The V and J ends lost 4 bases and 5 bases respectively, with 18 bases between them. The CDR3 DNA follows: TGTGCCAGCTCACTCCATTCCGGGGCTACCGACGAGCAGTACTTC. Amino acid sequence: CASSLHSGATDEQYF.

This chain connects TRBV5-8 to TRBJ1-4, with D possibly TRBD1 on 5 matching bases. Germline CDR1 SGHTS, CDR2 YDEGEE. The CDR3 length is 16 residues. V was pared by 2 bases and J by 0 bases, with 11 bases between. The CDR3 here is CASSFGRGTTNEKLFF. DNA of the CDR3: TGTGCCAGCAGCTTCGGACGGGGGACAACTAATGAAAAACTGTTTTTT.

This clone has just one count. V usage is TRBV7-6 and J usage is TRBJ2-7; TRBD2 is a possible D gene (6 bases). CDR3 length equals 15 residues. CDR1 and CDR2 from the germline V gene are SGHVS and FNYEAQ. Trimming pared 4 bases from V and 2 bases from J, leaving 15 bases between. The CDR3 sequence is CASSSEGLVPYEQYF. The CDR3 nucleotides are TGTGCCAGCAGCTCGGAGGGACTCGTACCCTACGAGCAGTACTTC. Variable domain in full (rest from reference TRBV7-6 and TRBJ2-7): GAGVSQSPRYKVTKRGQDVALRCDPISGHVSLYWYRQALGQGPEFLTYFNYEAQQDKSGLPNDRFSAERPEGSISTLTIQRTEQRDSAMYRCASSSEGLVPYEQYFGPGTRLTVT.

The chain is built from TRBV30 and TRBJ1-1; TRBD1 is a possible D gene (5 bases). Per germline, CDR1 GTSNPN and CDR2 SVGIG (reference sequence). The CDR3 length is 13 residues. V gave up 1 base and J gave up 5 bases, with 11 bases separating them. CDR3 bases: TGTGCCTGGAGTGGGGGCCGGGGGACTGAAGCTTTCTTT. This sequence encodes CAWSGGRGTEAFF.

This chain joins TRBV10-1 and TRBJ2-1, with 13 bases aligning to TRBD2. The germline V gene encodes CDR1 WNHNN and CDR2 SYGVQD (reference sequence). J gave up 6 bases and V 4 bases, and 6 bases lay outside the gene matches. The CDR3 covers 16 residues. CDR3 sequence reads: CASSATLAGGPNEQFF. In DNA form, the CDR3 reads TGCGCCAGCAGTGCCACACTAGCGGGAGGGCCCAATGAGCAGTTCTTC.